Sequencing of this T cell receptor beta chain was carried out in a study of beta chain features in type 1 diabetes. V lost 4 bases to trimming and J lost 3 bases, with 10 bases between them. Germline-derived CDR1 and CDR2 are SGHRS and YFSETQ. The CDR3 is made up of 14 amino acids. Expressed TCRB transcripts were sequenced after all isolated RNA was converted to cDNA. Here immunoSEQ multiplex PCR was the method, and the copy in TCRdb shows in-frame clones only, minus some. The sample includes fewer than 400,000 clones, around 8.5% seen only once; the top ten take approximately 1%. Comments on this clone: Its antigen remains unknown.

Overall study findings and caveats: Shortening of TCRB CDR3s, moderate but significant, appeared in all four CD4+ subsets of Type 1 diabetes patients. Fewer insertions but more deletions were seen at VDJ junctions in type 1 diabetes patients.

Specimen: central memory CD4+ T cells from blood. The origin of this receptor is a young man with type 1 diabetes. V gene TRBV5-1 combines with J gene TRBJ2-2, with D possibly TRBD1 on 6 matching bases. The CDR3 reads CASSEQGHTGELFF. CDR3 sequence (DNA): TGCGCCAGCAGCGAACAGGGCCACACCGGGGAGCTGTTTTTT.